Below, 27 T cell receptor beta chains from the same sample are listed, as sequenced in a study of beta chain features in type 1 diabetes. Expressed TCRB transcripts were sequenced because the isolated RNA had all been reverse transcribed beforehand. Method: immunoSEQ multiplex PCR; TCRdb's copy keeps in-frame clones and lacks some. Seen here are approximately 600,000 clones, 9.5% to 15% observed once, and the top ten hold around 0.12%. Study observations and caveats: For Type 1 diabetes patients, all four CD4+ subsets carried TCRB CDR3s that were moderately but significantly shorter.

Antigen specificity for these receptors is unknown. Material: naive CD4+ T cells from blood. These receptors were collected from a man aged 30 to 39 with type 1 diabetes.

In this sample, this clone turned up a few times. The chain links TRBV18 to TRBJ1-1; tentatively, D is TRBD1 (5 bases). V lost 0 bases and J 7 bases, leaving 9 bases between the germline ends. Per the germline V gene, CDR1 is KGHSH and CDR2 is LQKENI. CDR3 size: 13 residues. CDR3 residues: CASSPPGLDEAFF. The DNA of the CDR3 is TGTGCCAGCTCACCACCGGGGCTTGATGAAGCTTTCTTT. Supplemented by reference TRBV18 and TRBJ1-1, the full variable domain reads NAGVMQNPRHLVRRRGQEARLRCSPMKGHSHVYWYRQLPEEGLKFMVYLQKENIIDESGMPKERFSAEFPKEGPSILRIQQVVRGDSAAYFCASSPPGLDEAFFGQGTRLTVV.

This chain uses TRBV6-4 with TRBJ2-1; TRBD1 matches 8 bases. V was clipped by 2 bases and J by 7 bases; unmatched bases: 4. The germline gives CDR1 MRHNA, CDR2 SNTAGT. The CDR3 runs 14 residues. DNA of the CDR3: TGTGCCAGCAGTGACGGACAGGGATTTAATGAGCAGTTCTTC. Residues: CASSDGQGFNEQFF.

The CDR3 spells CAWSFTPGTVYGYTF. CDR3 nucleotide sequence: TGTGCCTGGAGTTTTACCCCCGGGACAGTCTATGGCTACACCTTC. This rearrangement joins TRBV30 to TRBJ1-2; 7 bases map to TRBD1. The CDR3 loop spans 15 amino acids. The germline V gene encodes CDR1 GTSNPN and CDR2 SVGIG (reference sequence). The V gene end was trimmed by 2 bases and the J gene end by 4 bases; junction bases not matched to a gene: 10.

CDR3 residues: CASSPQGLASETQYF. The CDR3 nucleotides read TGTGCCAGCAGCCCCCAGGGGCTAGCCTCAGAGACCCAGTACTTC. The V and J genes are TRBV4-2 and TRBJ2-5; tentative D call: TRBD1 (6 bases). Deletions cut 4 bases from V and 4 bases from J, with 16 bases between. Looked up from germline, CDR1 is LGHNA and CDR2 is YNFKEQ. The CDR3 is 15 amino acids.

CDR3 in DNA: TGCGCCAGCAGCGGCGCCAGCCAGCAAGAGACCCAGTACTTC. Translation: CASSGASQQETQYF. The chain recombines TRBV5-1 with TRBJ2-5; no firm D call. V shed 4 bases and J shed 2 bases, with 12 bases lying between them. This CDR3 contains 14 residues. Germline CDR1 reads SGHRS; CDR2 reads YFSETQ.

The chain combines TRBV27 with TRBJ1-1, with D possibly TRBD1 on 6 matching bases. This CDR3 contains 14 residues. Germline loops: CDR1 MNHEY, CDR2 SMNVEV (reference sequence). V was trimmed by 5 bases and J by 4 bases, leaving 14 bases between them. This CDR3 reads CASSIYRDATEAFF. The DNA of the CDR3 is TGTGCCAGCAGTATCTACAGGGATGCCACTGAAGCTTTCTTT.

This clone was counted only a few times. CDR3 sequence (DNA): TGTGCCAGCAGCCATCCCACCGGACAGGGATCGACTGAAGCTTTCTTT. Translated: CASSHPTGQGSTEAFF. This chain connects TRBV4-2 to TRBJ1-1; 8 nucleotides line up with TRBD1. V lost 3 bases and J lost 5; bases outside the gene matches: 11. CDR3 size: 16 residues. Germline lookup yields CDR1 LGHNA and CDR2 YNFKEQ.

The sample holds a few counts of this clone. The V and J genes are TRBV7-9 and TRBJ1-2; no definite D call. Trimming took 6 bases from V and 6 from J, leaving 11 bases between them. The CDR3 loop spans 12 amino acids. Germline V gene data show CDR1 as SEHNR and CDR2 as FQNEAQ (reference sequence). The CDR3, as DNA: TGTGCCAGCAGGCCGGCGGGCAATGGCTACACCTTC. Its protein product is CASRPAGNGYTF.

This chain links TRBV7-2 with TRBJ2-7, with TRBD1 matching 8 bases. The CDR3 sequence is 16 residues long. After removal of 1 base from V and 1 base from J, the junction contained 6 bases not matched to a gene. CDR1 is SGHTA, CDR2 FQGNSA, per germline. The CDR3, as DNA: TGTGCCAGCAGCTTAGTTGGGACAGGAGATTCCTACGAGCAGTACTTC. Protein: CASSLVGTGDSYEQYF.

This sequence joins TRBV14 and TRBJ1-5; D gene unclear. There are 14 residues in the CDR3. Germline assignment: CDR1 SGHDN and CDR2 FVKESK. Trimming stripped 1 base from V and 6 bases from J, with 10 bases between. In DNA, the CDR3 is TGTGCCAGCAGCCAAGGCCACGGTCCTCAGCCCCAGCATTTT. Translated, it gives CASSQGHGPQPQHF.

Only a few counts were recorded for this clone. The genes are TRBV27 and TRBJ2-3; D possibly corresponds to TRBD2 (5 bases). The length of the CDR3 is 13 residues. In germline, CDR1 is MNHEY, CDR2 SMNVEV (reference sequence). The ends were cut back, 2 bases at V and 11 bases at J, with 14 bases in the middle. The CDR3 nucleotides read TGTGCCAGCAGTTTAGGGCCACCGGGAAAGCAGTATTTT. Protein product: CASSLGPPGKQYF.

This clone was seen a handful of times. In nucleotides, the CDR3 is TGTGCCAGCAGTTACTCACGACGGGGGGCCGATCAGCCCCAGCATTTT. As protein: CASSYSRRGADQPQHF. The chain recombines TRBV6-5 with TRBJ1-5; tentatively, D is TRBD1 (6 bases). The CDR3 has 16 amino acids. Between the trimmed V and J ends, which lost 0 bases and 5 bases, there was a span of 14 bases. Germline CDR1 reads MNHEY; CDR2 reads SVGAGI.

This chain uses TRBV7-9 with TRBJ1-4; possibly TRBD1 for D (6 bases). Germline V gene sequence: CDR1 SEHNR, CDR2 FQNEAQ (reference sequence). The CDR3 totals 14 residues. The V end lost 5 bases, the J end lost 6 bases, and 13 bases lay between the germline ends. The chain's CDR3 is CASSLLAGDEKLFF. CDR3 bases: TGTGCCAGCAGCCTGCTGGCAGGGGATGAAAAACTGTTTTTT.

The chain joins TRBV13 to TRBJ1-2; 7 bases match TRBD1. CDR3 length equals 15 residues. The V gene's germline CDR1 is PRHDT and CDR2 FYEKMQ (reference sequence). With V trimmed by 5 bases and J by 0 bases, 6 bases remained unmatched. The CDR3 sequence: CASSPRQGPNYGYTF. The CDR3 DNA is TGTGCCAGCAGCCCCAGACAGGGTCCTAACTATGGCTACACCTTC.

The J gene is TRBJ2-6, the V gene TRBV19, with D tentatively TRBD1 (5 bases). V dropped 2 bases and J dropped 0 bases, with 5 bases sitting between them. The CDR3 sequence is 15 residues long. In germline, CDR1 is LNHDA, CDR2 SQIVND (reference sequence). Here the CDR3 reads CASSITGSGANVLTF. Written as DNA, the CDR3 is TGTGCCAGTAGTATAACAGGCTCTGGGGCCAACGTCCTGACTTTC.

This clone showed up just a few times. V is TRBV2 and J is TRBJ1-5, with D perhaps TRBD1 (5 bases). With 5 bases removed from V and 0 bases from J, the gap between germline ends came to 14 bases. This CDR3 has 16 residues. Germline V gene data show CDR1 as SNHLY and CDR2 as FYNNEI. CDR3 amino acids: CASSFTGTHSNQPQHF. CDR3 nucleotides: TGTGCCAGCAGTTTTACCGGGACTCATAGCAATCAGCCCCAGCATTTT.

The V gene is TRBV11-3, the J gene TRBJ2-1, with D perhaps TRBD2 (7 bases). This CDR3 is 14 amino acids long. Germline V gene sequence: CDR1 SGHNT, CDR2 YENEEA. The ends were cut back, 8 bases at V and 8 bases at J, with 19 bases in the middle. This CDR3 is CASRPGGYGDEQFF. The CDR3 DNA follows: TGTGCCAGCCGTCCGGGGGGCTATGGCGATGAGCAGTTCTTC.

This clone was detected a few times. This chain joins TRBV4-3 and TRBJ1-2, with a possible D match to TRBD1 (6 bases). There are 14 residues in the CDR3. V lost 3 bases and J lost 8, with 16 bases in between. CDR1 is LGHNA, CDR2 YSLEER, per germline. For the CDR3, the DNA is TGCGCCAGCAGCCACATGGGCAGGGGTGGCGGCTACACCTTC. Its protein product is CASSHMGRGGGYTF.

J is TRBJ1-2 and V is TRBV30; TRBD1 aligns across 8 bases. This CDR3 is built from 14 residues. The trim removed 3 bases at V and 5 bases at J, leaving 8 bases unmatched. The germline gives CDR1 GTSNPN, CDR2 SVGIG (reference sequence). The CDR3: CAWRPWTGTYGYTF. As DNA, the CDR3 is TGTGCCTGGAGGCCCTGGACAGGGACATATGGCTACACCTTC.

This clone was detected a few times. The chain joins TRBV19 to TRBJ2-1; perhaps TRBD1 as D (5 bases). The germline V and J ends were trimmed by 4 bases and 4 bases, with 20 bases remaining between them. This CDR3 region has 17 residues. Germline V gene sequence: CDR1 LNHDA, CDR2 SQIVND (reference sequence). CDR3 sequence reads: CASSTPRQSPQYNEQFF. In DNA form, the CDR3 reads TGTGCCAGTAGTACCCCTAGACAGTCCCCTCAATACAATGAGCAGTTCTTC.

The chain uses TRBV7-9 and TRBJ2-7; 8 bases agree with TRBD1. After removal of 7 bases from V and 5 bases from J, the junction contained 10 bases not matched to a gene. CDR3 length equals 14 residues. Germline assignment: CDR1 SEHNR and CDR2 FQNEAQ (reference sequence). The CDR3 loop is CASKGRTGLDEQYF. In DNA, the CDR3 is TGTGCCAGCAAGGGGAGGACAGGGCTGGACGAGCAGTACTTC.

The J gene is TRBJ1-6, the V gene TRBV4-3, with 11 bases aligning to TRBD1. The length of the CDR3 is 17 residues. With V trimmed by 3 bases and J by 6 bases, 7 bases remained unmatched. The germline V gene encodes CDR1 LGHNA and CDR2 YSLEER. The CDR3 region has the DNA TGCGCCAGCAGCCAGGGGACAGGGGGTCCCCTTAATTCACCCCTCCACTTT. It is translated as CASSQGTGGPLNSPLHF.

This clone was detected a few times. V and J are TRBV6-5 and TRBJ1-2, with D tentatively TRBD1 (5 bases). The CDR3 is 14 amino acids. Between the trimmed V and J ends, which lost 6 bases and 4 bases, there was a span of 15 bases. Germline-derived CDR1 and CDR2 are MNHEY and SVGAGI. CDR3 loop: CASRPVGGVYGYTF. In DNA form, the CDR3 reads TGTGCCAGCAGGCCCGTCGGGGGTGTCTATGGCTACACCTTC.

This clone was detected a few times. The chain is built from TRBV29-1 and TRBJ2-3; D unclear. Trimming cost V 1 base and J 1 base, with 15 bases left between them. Germline V gene lookup returns CDR1 SQVTM and CDR2 ANQGSEA. CDR3 length: 16 amino acids. This chain's CDR3 is CSVEAYGLKGTDTQYF. The CDR3 DNA sequence: TGCAGCGTTGAAGCCTACGGATTAAAGGGCACAGATACGCAGTATTTT.

V gene TRBV4-3 combines with J gene TRBJ1-4; D gene ambiguous. Per germline, CDR1 LGHNA and CDR2 YSLEER. This CDR3 comprises 14 residues. Trimming shortened V by 4 bases and J by 8 bases, and 14 bases separated the two germline ends. CDR3 bases: TGCGCCAGCAGCCGAAAACCAGATAAGGAAAAACTGTTTTTT. Its protein product is CASSRKPDKEKLFF.

The chain combines TRBV11-2 with TRBJ1-6; no clear D. Trimming shortened V by 4 bases and J by 9 bases, and 19 bases separated the two germline ends. This CDR3 spans 16 amino acids. Germline V gene sequence: CDR1 SGHAT, CDR2 FQNNGV. The CDR3 DNA reads as TGTGCCAGCAGCTCGCAACCCACAGCTGAGGGTTCACCCCTCCACTTT. This translates into CASSSQPTAEGSPLHF.

The V and J genes are TRBV4-3 and TRBJ2-3; D is undetermined. Germline assignment: CDR1 LGHNA and CDR2 YSLEER. CDR3 length: 15 amino acids. Trimming removed 0 bases from V and 4 bases from J, with 11 bases in between. CDR3 amino acids: CASSQDRAAADTQYF. The CDR3 nucleotides are TGCGCCAGCAGCCAAGATCGCGCTGCCGCAGATACGCAGTATTTT.